The next 12 T cell receptor beta chains were all read from a single sample in a study of technical replicates of blood from several donors. Sequenced by immunoSEQ multiplex PCR; TCRdb stores in-frame clones only, minus some. The repertoire holds around 76,000 clones, with approximately 97% as singletons. Sequenced: T cells isolated from PBMCs. These receptors all stem from a human donor in good health.

The V and J genes are TRBV28 and TRBJ1-2, with 9 positions matching TRBD1. This CDR3 has 16 residues. The V gene's germline CDR1 is MDHEN and CDR2 SYDVKM. With V trimmed by 6 bases and J by 6 bases, 14 bases remained unmatched. Here the CDR3 DNA reads TGTGCCAGCAGCTCTCTACAGGGGGCATGGAGGAATGGCTACACCTTC. Its protein is CASSSLQGAWRNGYTF.

The chain has TRBV6-5 and TRBJ1-5; D is possibly TRBD1 (6 bases). This CDR3 contains 15 residues. Germline V gene sequence: CDR1 MNHEY, CDR2 SVGAGI. V shed 5 bases and J shed 0 bases, with 11 bases lying between them. For the CDR3, the DNA is TGTGCCAGCAGTCCAGGGACACGTAGCAATCAGCCCCAGCATTTT. This gives the protein CASSPGTRSNQPQHF.

This chain links TRBV5-1 with TRBJ2-5, with D possibly matching TRBD2 (5 bases). The CDR3 length is 14 residues. V lost 3 bases and J lost 5, with 14 bases in between. The germline V gene encodes CDR1 SGHRS and CDR2 YFSETQ. CDR3 bases: TGCGCCAGCAGCTCTACGGGGATCGGGGAGACCCAGTACTTC. It yields the protein CASSSTGIGETQYF.

This clone was counted a single time. The V gene is TRBV5-6, the J gene TRBJ1-1, with D hard to call. Germline V gene lookup returns CDR1 SGHDT and CDR2 YYEEEE. The CDR3 consists of 14 residues. V lost 0 bases, J lost 3 bases, and 9 bases lay in between. The CDR3, as DNA: TGTGCCAGCAGCTTGGGGGAGGGTTACACTGAAGCTTTCTTT. This gives the protein CASSLGEGYTEAFF.

The rearrangement uses TRBV11-3 and TRBJ2-1; TRBD2 might be the D (5 bases). The CDR3 has 15 amino acids. The germline CDR1 and CDR2 sequences are SGHNT and YENEEA. V was clipped by 0 bases and J by 1 base, with 7 bases between them. DNA for the CDR3: TGTGCCAGCAGCTTAGACCGGGGATCCTACAATGAGCAGTTCTTC. It specifies CASSLDRGSYNEQFF. Together with reference TRBV11-3 and TRBJ2-1, the CDR3 gives the full variable domain: EAGVVQSPRYKIIEKKQPVAFWCNPISGHNTLYWYLQNLGQGPELLIRYENEEAVDDSQLPKDRFSAERLKGVDSTLKIQPAELGDSAVYLCASSLDRGSYNEQFFGPGTRLTVL.

This clone appeared a single time. For the CDR3, the DNA is TGTGCCAGCAGCGTAACGAAAACAGGGATTGAAGCTTTCTTT. Its protein is CASSVTKTGIEAFF. The chain carries TRBV6-6 and TRBJ1-1; D may be TRBD1 (6 bases). V was clipped by 6 bases and J by 7 bases, with 18 bases between them. CDR3 length: 14 amino acids. CDR1 MNHNY and CDR2 SVGAGI come from the germline V gene (reference sequence).

The chain is built from TRBV5-1 and TRBJ1-2, with D unclear. V was cut by 4 bases and J by 7 bases, with 14 bases left in between. The germline CDR1 and CDR2 sequences are SGHRS and YFSETQ. The CDR3 length is 13 residues. The CDR3 DNA reads as TGCGCCAGCAGCGATCTCGGGTCGGGTGGCTACACCTTC. Protein: CASSDLGSGGYTF.

This clone has a single count. The V gene is TRBV7-9, the J gene TRBJ2-3; 7 bases agree with TRBD2. From germline, CDR1 is SEHNR and CDR2 FQNEAQ (reference sequence). The trim removed 1 base at V and 3 bases at J, leaving 10 bases unmatched. The CDR3 contains 17 residues. The CDR3 DNA is TGTGCCAGCAGCTTAGGGTCCGCGGCCGGGAGGACAGATACGCAGTATTTT. It is translated as CASSLGSAAGRTDTQYF.

The chain uses TRBV21-1 and TRBJ1-1. TRBV21-1 is a documented pseudogene. The length of the CDR3 is 14 residues. In nucleotides, the CDR3 is TGTGCCAGCAGTACCCTAGGTCAGCACACTGAAGCTTTCTTT. As protein: CASSTLGQHTEAFF.

This clone was seen once. This sequence joins TRBV18 and TRBJ2-3; 10 nucleotides agree with TRBD2. Germline loops: CDR1 KGHSH, CDR2 LQKENI. V lost 3 bases to trimming and J lost 5 bases; unmatched junction nucleotides: 5. The CDR3 covers 15 residues. CDR3 protein: CASSPGLAARDTQYF. CDR3 DNA sequence: TGTGCCAGCTCACCTGGACTAGCGGCTCGAGATACGCAGTATTTT.

The chain employs TRBV7-9 and TRBJ2-1; 11 positions agree with TRBD2. Looked up from germline, CDR1 is SEHNR and CDR2 is FQNEAQ (reference sequence). There are 17 residues in the CDR3. V shed 4 bases, J shed 4 bases, and the junction held 9 bases outside the gene matches. The CDR3 DNA is TGTGCCAGCAGCTATTCCCGACTAGCGGGGCATTACAATGAGCAGTTCTTC. This codes for CASSYSRLAGHYNEQFF.

CDR3 in amino acids: CASQPTGQRFGQPQHF. The DNA for the CDR3 is TGTGCCAGCCAACCGACGGGACAGAGGTTTGGTCAGCCCCAGCATTTT. The chain is built from TRBV2 and TRBJ1-5; TRBD1 matches at 7 bases. Germline V gives CDR1 SNHLY, CDR2 FYNNEI. The CDR3 length is 16 residues. Losses at the gene ends were 8 bases for V and 6 bases for J; bases not matched to a gene: 16.